The 20 T cell receptor beta chains below all came from one sample that was sequenced in a study of beta chain features in type 1 diabetes. Expressed TCRB transcripts were sequenced, since all the RNA that had been isolated was reverse transcribed. TCRdb keeps only in-frame clones here, not all; method: immunoSEQ multiplex PCR. The sample holds about 44,000 clones, under 65% seen once. Sequencing was performed on Tregs from blood. These receptors all come from a woman aged 18-35 years in good health.

The DNA of the CDR3 is TGTGCCAGTAGTATAGGGAGCGGGAGGACCGGGGAGCTGTTTTTT. Its protein is CASSIGSGRTGELFF. The rearrangement uses TRBV19 and TRBJ2-2; TRBD2 aligns across 9 bases. CDR1 and CDR2 (germline): LNHDA, SQIVND (reference sequence). The J segment lost 5 bases and the V segment lost 1 base, leaving 2 bases of the junction unmatched. The CDR3 is 15 amino acids.

This sequence joins TRBV5-4 and TRBJ2-3; 9 bases align to TRBD2. Per germline, CDR1 SGHNT and CDR2 YYREEE (reference sequence). The CDR3 is 16 residues long. The V gene end was trimmed by 0 bases and the J gene end by 2 bases; junction bases not matched to a gene: 4. The CDR3 loop reads CASSLELAGFTDTQYF. The CDR3 nucleotides read TGTGCCAGCAGCTTGGAACTAGCGGGTTTCACAGATACGCAGTATTTT.

This rearrangement joins TRBV28 to TRBJ1-4, with TRBD1 identical over 7 bases. The CDR3 totals 13 residues. V trimming: 6 bases; J trimming: 3 bases; junction bases outside the gene matches: 1. Germline CDR1 and CDR2: MDHEN and SYDVKM. The CDR3 sequence: CASRTGANEKLFF. Here the CDR3 DNA reads TGTGCCAGCAGAACAGGGGCTAATGAAAAACTGTTTTTT.

This clone occurred a few times. V gene TRBV19 combines with J gene TRBJ1-1; D ambiguous. Germline assignment: CDR1 LNHDA and CDR2 SQIVND (reference sequence). CDR3 length equals 14 residues. V gave up 1 base and J gave up 2 bases, with 8 bases separating them. For the CDR3, the DNA is TGTGCCAGTAGTATAGGCGGAGACAACACTGAAGCTTTCTTT. Its translation: CASSIGGDNTEAFF.

The V and J genes are TRBV29-1 and TRBJ2-7; 10 nucleotides line up with TRBD2. V lost 4 bases, J lost 3 bases, and 6 bases stayed unmatched. The CDR3 runs to 14 residues. Per germline, CDR1 SQVTM and CDR2 ANQGSEA. CDR3: CSVAPLAGVYEQYF. CDR3 in DNA: TGCAGCGTTGCCCCCCTAGCGGGAGTCTACGAGCAGTACTTC.

The rearrangement joins TRBV7-7 to TRBJ2-1, with D possibly TRBD2 on 6 matching bases. V shed 2 bases and J shed 0 bases, with 8 bases lying between them. Germline V gene data show CDR1 as SSHAT and CDR2 as FNYEAQ (reference sequence). This CDR3 has 15 residues. The CDR3 region is CASSLYGSSYNEQFF. The CDR3 nucleotides read TGTGCCAGCAGCTTATACGGGAGCTCCTACAATGAGCAGTTCTTC.

This clone was found a few times. CDR3 sequence reads: CASGAGGMTDTQYF. The CDR3 DNA follows: TGTGCCAGCGGAGCGGGAGGTATGACAGATACGCAGTATTTT. The chain uses TRBV28 and TRBJ2-3; TRBD2 aligns across 9 bases. The CDR3 consists of 14 residues. Trimming took 8 bases from V and 3 from J; bases not matched to a gene: 6. Germline CDR1 and CDR2: MDHEN and SYDVKM. Drawing the rest from reference TRBV28 and TRBJ2-3, the complete variable domain is DVKVTQSSRYLVKRTGEKVFLECVQDMDHENMFWYRQDPGLGLRLIYFSYDVKMKEKGDIPEGYSVSREKKERFSLILESASTNQTSMYLCASGAGGMTDTQYFGPGTRLTVL.

Here the CDR3 reads CASRREREPSYNEQFF. The CDR3 DNA reads as TGTGCCAGCAGACGGGAACGGGAGCCCTCCTACAATGAGCAGTTCTTC. This rearrangement joins TRBV5-4 to TRBJ2-1; D may be TRBD2 (6 bases). The CDR3 loop spans 16 amino acids. V gave up 5 bases and J gave up 0 bases, with 15 bases separating them. CDR1 and CDR2 from the germline V gene are SGHNT and YYREEE (reference sequence).

The chain employs TRBV29-1 and TRBJ2-5, with 7 bases lining up with TRBD1. The J segment lost 5 bases and the V segment lost 6 bases, leaving 12 bases of the junction unmatched. The CDR3 loop spans 14 amino acids. Per germline, CDR1 SQVTM and CDR2 ANQGSEA. CDR3 sequence: CSVHSGGMGETQYF. Here the CDR3 DNA reads TGCAGCGTCCATTCAGGGGGTATGGGGGAGACCCAGTACTTC.

This chain connects TRBV29-1 to TRBJ2-7, with TRBD2 as a possible D gene (5 bases). Per the germline V gene, CDR1 is SQVTM and CDR2 is ANQGSEA. This CDR3 region has 12 residues. Trimming shortened V by 7 bases and J by 6 bases, and 16 bases separated the two germline ends. CDR3 residues: CSASGTNSEQYF. CDR3 nucleotides: TGCAGCGCGAGCGGCACGAACTCCGAGCAGTACTTC.

This clone showed up just a few times. The rearrangement links TRBV11-2 to TRBJ2-1; TRBD1 might be the D (6 bases). CDR3 length: 16 amino acids. Trimming stripped 0 bases from V and 3 bases from J, with 12 bases between. The germline V gene has CDR1 SGHAT and CDR2 FQNNGV. The CDR3 spells CASSLDGYRDYNEQFF. The DNA for the CDR3 is TGTGCCAGCAGCTTAGACGGATACAGGGACTACAATGAGCAGTTCTTC.

The CDR3 nucleotides are TGTGCCAGCAGCAAAGAGGCGGGAGGCCGCCCGTACAATGAGCAGTTCTTC. This codes for CASSKEAGGRPYNEQFF. V is TRBV7-8 and J is TRBJ2-1; 8 positions match TRBD2. The CDR3 consists of 17 residues. Germline V CDR1 and CDR2: SGHVS, FQNEAQ. With 5 bases clipped from V and 4 bases from J, the junction kept 13 bases outside the gene matches.

V gene TRBV19 combines with J gene TRBJ1-2, with D possibly matching TRBD1 (5 bases). Germline V lookup: CDR1 LNHDA, CDR2 SQIVND (reference sequence). The V end was cut by 6 bases, the J end by 3 bases, with 14 bases between. The CDR3 spans 14 residues. The CDR3 region has the DNA TGTGCCAGTAGAACCCGGGGAGGGGACTATGGCTACACCTTC. Residues: CASRTRGGDYGYTF.

This clone was counted only a few times. The chain links TRBV18 to TRBJ2-7; 14 bases line up with TRBD2. The CDR3 covers 19 residues. Trimming took 1 base from V and 6 from J; bases not matched to a gene: 14. Germline V gene lookup returns CDR1 KGHSH and CDR2 LQKENI. CDR3 sequence (DNA): TGTGCCAGCTCACCACTCCCCGGGACTAGCGGGAGCGATTCGAGCGAGCAGTACTTC. It encodes CASSPLPGTSGSDSSEQYF.

The V gene is TRBV7-9, the J gene TRBJ1-3; D not resolved. In germline, CDR1 is SEHNR, CDR2 FQNEAQ (reference sequence). CDR3 length: 16 residues. V was shortened by 1 base and J by 4 bases, with 14 bases between the two germline ends. This chain's CDR3 is CASSLDGRTKGNTIYF. CDR3 coding DNA: TGTGCCAGCAGCTTAGATGGCAGAACTAAAGGAAACACCATATATTTT.

In DNA, the CDR3 is TGTGCCAGCAGGCCACGGAGCGGGGCCAACGTCCTGACTTTC. It codes for CASRPRSGANVLTF. The chain has TRBV28 and TRBJ2-6; D remains unclear. This CDR3 region has 14 residues. V was trimmed by 6 bases and J by 4 bases, leaving 10 bases between them. Germline assignment: CDR1 MDHEN and CDR2 SYDVKM.

J is TRBJ1-2 and V is TRBV28; TRBD1 is a possible D gene (6 bases). There are 12 residues in the CDR3. Trimming stripped 7 bases from V and 4 bases from J, with 10 bases between. Germline V gene data show CDR1 as MDHEN and CDR2 as SYDVKM. DNA of the CDR3: TGTGCCAGCATCGGACAGACCTATGGCTACACCTTC. Translation gives CASIGQTYGYTF.

V gene TRBV6-5 combines with J gene TRBJ2-7; 9 bases fit TRBD1. The CDR3 has 15 amino acids. Germline CDR1 MNHEY, CDR2 SVGAGI. J gave up 9 bases and V 6 bases, and 15 bases lay outside the gene matches. The CDR3 reads CASRTGTGRSRTQYF. The DNA of the CDR3 is TGTGCCAGCAGAACGGGGACAGGGCGTTCGCGGACGCAGTACTTC.

The chain combines TRBV30 with TRBJ2-1; D may be TRBD1 (5 bases). Germline V lookup: CDR1 GTSNPN, CDR2 SVGIG (reference sequence). Trimming took off 2 bases at V and 1 base at J, with 12 bases between the two ends. The CDR3 is made up of 15 amino acids. The DNA for the CDR3 is TGTGCCTGGAGTCCCCAGGGTGGGTCCTACAATGAGCAGTTCTTC. This sequence encodes CAWSPQGGSYNEQFF.

This clone was detected a few times. The rearrangement uses TRBV25-1 and TRBJ1-1; 7 nucleotides align to TRBD1. Looked up from germline, CDR1 is MGHDK and CDR2 is SYGVNS. The CDR3 totals 14 residues. J was trimmed by 3 bases and V by 9 bases; bases with no gene match: 10. The CDR3 bases are TGTGCCAGTAGAAGAAGGGGGCGCGACACTGAAGCTTTCTTT. It specifies CASRRRGRDTEAFF.